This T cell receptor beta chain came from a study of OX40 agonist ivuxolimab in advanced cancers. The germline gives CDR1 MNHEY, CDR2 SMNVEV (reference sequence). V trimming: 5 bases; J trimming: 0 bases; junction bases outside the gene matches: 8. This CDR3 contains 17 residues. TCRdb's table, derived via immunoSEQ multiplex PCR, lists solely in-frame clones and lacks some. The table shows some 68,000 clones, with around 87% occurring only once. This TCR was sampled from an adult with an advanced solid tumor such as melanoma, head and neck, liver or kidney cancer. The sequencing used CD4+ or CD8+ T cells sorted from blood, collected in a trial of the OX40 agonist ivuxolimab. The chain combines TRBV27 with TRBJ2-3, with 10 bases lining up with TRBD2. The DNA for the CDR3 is TGTGCCAGCAGTCCTCACTTGACTAGCGGGAGCACAGATACGCAGTATTTT. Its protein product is CASSPHLTSGSTDTQYF.